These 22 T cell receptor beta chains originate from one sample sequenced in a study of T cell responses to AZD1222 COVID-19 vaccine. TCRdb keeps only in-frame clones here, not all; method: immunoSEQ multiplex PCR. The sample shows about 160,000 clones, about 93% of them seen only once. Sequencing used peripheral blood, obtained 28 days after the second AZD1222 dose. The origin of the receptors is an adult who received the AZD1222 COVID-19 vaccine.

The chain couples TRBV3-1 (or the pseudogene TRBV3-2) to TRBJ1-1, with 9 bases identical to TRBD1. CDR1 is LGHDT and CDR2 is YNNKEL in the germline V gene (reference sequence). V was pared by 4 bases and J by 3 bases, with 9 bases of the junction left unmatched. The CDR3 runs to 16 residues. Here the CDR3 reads CASSRGTGLWDTEAFF. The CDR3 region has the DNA TGTGCCAGCAGCCGTGGGACAGGGCTATGGGACACTGAAGCTTTCTTT.

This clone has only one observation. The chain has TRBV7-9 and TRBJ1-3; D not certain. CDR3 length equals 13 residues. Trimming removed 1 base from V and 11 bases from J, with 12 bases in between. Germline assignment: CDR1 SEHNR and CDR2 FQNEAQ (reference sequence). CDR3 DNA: TGTGCCAGCAGCTTAGAGGTCTCCGTGGCCATATATTTT. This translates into CASSLEVSVAIYF.

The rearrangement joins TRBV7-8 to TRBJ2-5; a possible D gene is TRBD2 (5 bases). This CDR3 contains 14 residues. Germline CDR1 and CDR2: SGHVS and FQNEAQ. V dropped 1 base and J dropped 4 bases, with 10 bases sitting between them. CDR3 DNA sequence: TGTGCCAGCAGCTTAGAAGCAGGAGGAGAGACCCAGTACTTC. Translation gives CASSLEAGGETQYF. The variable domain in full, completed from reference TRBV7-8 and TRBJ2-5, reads GAGVSQSPRYKVAKRGQDVALRCDPISGHVSLFWYQQALGQGPEFLTYFQNEAQLDKSGLPSDRFFAERPEGSVSTLKIQRTQQEDSAVYLCASSLEAGGETQYFGPGTRLLVL.

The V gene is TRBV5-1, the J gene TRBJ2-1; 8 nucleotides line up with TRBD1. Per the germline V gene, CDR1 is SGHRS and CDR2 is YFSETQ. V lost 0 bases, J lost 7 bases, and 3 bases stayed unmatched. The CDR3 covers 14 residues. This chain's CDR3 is CASSLGTGSNEQFF. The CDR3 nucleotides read TGCGCCAGCAGCTTGGGGACAGGGTCAAATGAGCAGTTCTTC.

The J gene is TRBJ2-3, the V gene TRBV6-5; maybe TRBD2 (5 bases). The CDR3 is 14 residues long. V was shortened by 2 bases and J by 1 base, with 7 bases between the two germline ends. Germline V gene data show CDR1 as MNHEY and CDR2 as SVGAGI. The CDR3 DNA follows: TGTGCCAGCAGTTACGAGGGTCGCACAGATACGCAGTATTTT. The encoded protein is CASSYEGRTDTQYF.

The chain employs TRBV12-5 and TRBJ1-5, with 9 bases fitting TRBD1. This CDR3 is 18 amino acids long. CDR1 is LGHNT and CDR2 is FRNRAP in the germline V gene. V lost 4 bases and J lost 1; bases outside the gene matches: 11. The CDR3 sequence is CASGYWGTGQRSNQPQHF. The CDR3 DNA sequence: TGTGCTAGTGGTTATTGGGGGACAGGGCAAAGAAGCAATCAGCCCCAGCATTTT.

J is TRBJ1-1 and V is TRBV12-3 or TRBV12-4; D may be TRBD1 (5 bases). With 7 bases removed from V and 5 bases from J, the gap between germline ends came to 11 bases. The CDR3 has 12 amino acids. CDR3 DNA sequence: TGTGCCAGCACCCCAGGGTGGACTGAAGCTTTCTTT. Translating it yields CASTPGWTEAFF.

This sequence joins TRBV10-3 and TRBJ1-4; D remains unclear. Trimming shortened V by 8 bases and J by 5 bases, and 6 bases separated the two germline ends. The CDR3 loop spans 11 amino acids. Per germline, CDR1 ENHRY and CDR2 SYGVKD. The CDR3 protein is CAIRGNEKLFF. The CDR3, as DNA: TGTGCCATCCGGGGAAATGAAAAACTGTTTTTT.

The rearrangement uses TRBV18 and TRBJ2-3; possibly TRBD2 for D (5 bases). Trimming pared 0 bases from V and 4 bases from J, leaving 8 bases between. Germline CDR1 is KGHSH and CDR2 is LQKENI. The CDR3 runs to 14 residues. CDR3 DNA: TGTGCCAGCTCACCACCGGGGAGACCAGATACGCAGTATTTT. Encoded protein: CASSPPGRPDTQYF.

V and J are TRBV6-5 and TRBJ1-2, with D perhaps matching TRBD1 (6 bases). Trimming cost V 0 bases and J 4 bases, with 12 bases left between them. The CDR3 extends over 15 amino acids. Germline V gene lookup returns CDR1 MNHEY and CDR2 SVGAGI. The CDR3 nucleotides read TGTGCCAGCAGTTACTCGGGCCTGGGGGCCTATGGCTACACCTTC. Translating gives CASSYSGLGAYGYTF.

The CDR3 nucleotides read TGCGCCAGCACCGGCCTAGCGGAGCCCGAGCAGTTCTTC. Translating gives CASTGLAEPEQFF. The chain uses TRBV10-2 and TRBJ2-1; 7 nucleotides align to TRBD2. Germline values: CDR1 WSHSY, CDR2 SAAADI. V was pared by 7 bases and J by 10 bases, with 10 bases of the junction left unmatched. The CDR3 contains 13 residues.

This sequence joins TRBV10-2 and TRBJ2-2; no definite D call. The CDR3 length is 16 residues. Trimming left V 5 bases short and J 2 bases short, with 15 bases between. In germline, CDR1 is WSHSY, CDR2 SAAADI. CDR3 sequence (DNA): TGCGCCAGCAGTCCTTCCATGAACATAAACACCGGGGAGCTGTTTTTT. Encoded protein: CASSPSMNINTGELFF.

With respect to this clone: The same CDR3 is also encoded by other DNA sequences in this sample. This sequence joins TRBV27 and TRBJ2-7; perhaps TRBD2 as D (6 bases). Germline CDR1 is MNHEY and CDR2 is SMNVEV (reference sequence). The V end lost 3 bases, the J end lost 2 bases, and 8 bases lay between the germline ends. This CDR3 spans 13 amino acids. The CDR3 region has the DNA TGTGCCAGCAGTTTGGGGGGAACCTACGAGCAGTACTTC. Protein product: CASSLGGTYEQYF.

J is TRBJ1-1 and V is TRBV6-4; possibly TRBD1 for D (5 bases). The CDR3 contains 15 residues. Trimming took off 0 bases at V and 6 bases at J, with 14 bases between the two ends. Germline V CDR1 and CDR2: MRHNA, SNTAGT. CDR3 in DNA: TGTGCCAGCAGTGACTCTTGGGGGACGGTAGCTGAAGCTTTCTTT. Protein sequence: CASSDSWGTVAEAFF.

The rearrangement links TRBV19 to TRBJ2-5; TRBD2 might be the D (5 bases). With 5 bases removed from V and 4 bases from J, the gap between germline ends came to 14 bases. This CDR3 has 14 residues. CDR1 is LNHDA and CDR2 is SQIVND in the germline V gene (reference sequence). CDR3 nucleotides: TGTGCCAGTAGTCCGGGGAGTGTCCCAGAGACCCAGTACTTC. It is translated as CASSPGSVPETQYF.

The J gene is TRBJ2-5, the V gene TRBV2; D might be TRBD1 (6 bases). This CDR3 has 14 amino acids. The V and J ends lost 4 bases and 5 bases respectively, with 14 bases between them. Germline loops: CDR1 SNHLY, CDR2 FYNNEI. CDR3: CASSVQGGVETQYF. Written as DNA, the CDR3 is TGTGCCAGCAGTGTACAGGGTGGGGTGGAGACCCAGTACTTC.

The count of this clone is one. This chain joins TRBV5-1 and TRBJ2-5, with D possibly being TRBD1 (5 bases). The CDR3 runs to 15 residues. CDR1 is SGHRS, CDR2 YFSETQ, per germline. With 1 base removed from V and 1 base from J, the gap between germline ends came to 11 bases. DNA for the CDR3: TGCGCCAGCAGCTTGAACGTCAGGGCCCAAGAGACCCAGTACTTC. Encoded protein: CASSLNVRAQETQYF.

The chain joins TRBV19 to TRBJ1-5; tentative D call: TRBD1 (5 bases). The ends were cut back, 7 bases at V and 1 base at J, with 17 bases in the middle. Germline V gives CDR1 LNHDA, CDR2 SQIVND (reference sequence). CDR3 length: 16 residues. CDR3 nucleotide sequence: TGTGCCAGTACCCCATCAGGGCCTCGCAGCAATCAGCCCCAGCATTTT. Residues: CASTPSGPRSNQPQHF.

The CDR3 nucleotides read TGTGCCAGCAGCTTACGGTTTCGTAACGGGACACAAAATCAGCCCCAGCATTTT. Translating it yields CASSLRFRNGTQNQPQHF. This chain connects TRBV7-2 to TRBJ1-5, with TRBD1 as a possible D gene (6 bases). Germline CDR1 reads SGHTA; CDR2 reads FQGNSA. V gave up 2 bases and J gave up 4 bases, with 21 bases separating them. The CDR3 has 18 amino acids.

CDR3 protein: CASSPLDRENYGYTF. DNA for the CDR3: TGTGCCAGCAGCCCACTGGACAGGGAGAACTATGGCTACACCTTC. This rearrangement joins TRBV5-6 to TRBJ1-2; 8 bases match TRBD1. Per germline, CDR1 SGHDT and CDR2 YYEEEE. The V and J ends lost 4 bases and 2 bases, in that order; junction bases with no gene match: 7. The CDR3 runs 15 residues.

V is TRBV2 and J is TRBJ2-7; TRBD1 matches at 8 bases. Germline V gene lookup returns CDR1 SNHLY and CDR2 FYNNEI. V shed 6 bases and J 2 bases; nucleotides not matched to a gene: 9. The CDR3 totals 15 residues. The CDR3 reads CASRNPGQGPYEQYF. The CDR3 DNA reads TGTGCCAGCAGGAATCCCGGACAGGGCCCCTACGAGCAGTACTTC.

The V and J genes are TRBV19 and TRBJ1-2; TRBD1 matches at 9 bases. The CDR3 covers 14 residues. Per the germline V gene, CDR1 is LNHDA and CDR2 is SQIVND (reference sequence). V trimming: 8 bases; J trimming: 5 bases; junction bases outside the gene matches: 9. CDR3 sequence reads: CASGDRARNYGYTF. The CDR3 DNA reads TGTGCCAGTGGGGACAGGGCCCGGAATTATGGCTACACCTTC.